This TCR beta chain was obtained from a study of regulatory T cells in long-lasting Graves disease. The sample's time point: persistent/refractory GD, antithyroid drugs over 5 years with positive TRAb. Construction of the TCR library relied on RNA isolated from PBMCs. Library construction for TCR beta used iRepertoire HTBI primers and Arm-PCR of CDR3 regions. In TCRdb, the multiplex PCR reads were re-called with MiXCR into one record per CDR3 protein. Here the sample spans a few hundred thousand distinct CDR3 sequences, about 25% being singletons. The clonotype was recovered from a female donor with Graves disease. The sequencing here drew on peripheral blood mononuclear cells (PBMCs), taken when the disease was refractory, from a patient treated with antithyroid drugs.

This CDR3 reads CSAAEGLAGADTQYF. The CDR3 DNA reads as TGCAGTGCTGCAGAGGGACTAGCGGGAGCAGATACGCAGTATTTT. This chain joins TRBV20-1 and TRBJ2-3; 14 nucleotides align to TRBD2. CDR1 and CDR2 from the germline V gene are DFQATT and SNEGSKA (reference sequence). J gave up 4 bases and V 5 bases, and 5 bases lay outside the gene matches. This CDR3 spans 15 amino acids.